The present TCR beta chain was sequenced within a study of CD8+ T cells in alopecia areata. Study information: Treatment comprised oral tofacitinib, 5 to 10 mg twice daily, in treated patients.

V was trimmed by 1 base and J by 5 bases, leaving 20 bases between them. The CDR3 runs to 17 residues. The V gene's germline CDR1 is SNHLY and CDR2 FYNNEI. This clone was found once. In each case, RNA was isolated and then reverse transcribed into cDNA as the sequencing template. This table comes from immunoSEQ multiplex PCR, and its TCRdb copy is limited to in-frame clones, with some not included. The profile shows 150,000 to 200,000 clones, just over 65% of them singletons. This chain joins TRBV2 and TRBJ2-5, with D perhaps TRBD2 (6 bases). The clonotype originates from a human donor with alopecia areata. The sample was CD8+ T cells sorted from blood, taken at week 0. The CDR3 coding sequence is TGTGCCAGCAGTGAAGTATGGGGCGGGGCCAGTGGGGAGACCCAGTACTTC. It translates to CASSEVWGGASGETQYF.